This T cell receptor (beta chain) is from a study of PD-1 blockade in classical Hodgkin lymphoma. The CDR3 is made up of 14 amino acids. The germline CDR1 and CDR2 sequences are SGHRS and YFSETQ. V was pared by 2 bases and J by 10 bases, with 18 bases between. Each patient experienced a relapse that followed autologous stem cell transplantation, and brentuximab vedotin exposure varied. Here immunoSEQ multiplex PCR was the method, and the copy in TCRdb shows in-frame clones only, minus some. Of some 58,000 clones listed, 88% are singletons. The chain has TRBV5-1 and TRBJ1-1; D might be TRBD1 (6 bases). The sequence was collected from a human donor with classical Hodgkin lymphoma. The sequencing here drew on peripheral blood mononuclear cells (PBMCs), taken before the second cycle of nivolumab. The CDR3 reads CASSFTTGTLGAFF. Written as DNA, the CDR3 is TGCGCCAGCAGCTTCACTACAGGGACGTTGGGAGCTTTCTTT.